These 9 T cell receptor beta chains were all obtained from the same sample, sequenced in a study of shared clonotypes between healthy human individuals. TCRdb's table, derived via immunoSEQ multiplex PCR, lists solely in-frame clones and lacks some. The sample shows about 2.1 million clones, roughly 91% of them seen only once. Cells designated naive CD8 were CD45RO-negative and were positively selected for CCR7, with terminally differentiated effector memory CD45RA+ cells excluded. The specimen was naive CD8+ T cells from PBMCs. The receptors come from a man between 18 and 29 years old in good health. Some clones in this sample may be carry-over from other donors' samples.

The chain combines TRBV6-6 with TRBJ2-7; weak D call: TRBD1 (6 bases). The germline V and J ends were trimmed by 3 bases and 3 bases, with 12 bases remaining between them. Per the germline V gene, CDR1 is MNHNY and CDR2 is SVGAGI (reference sequence). CDR3 length: 14 residues. CDR3 bases: TGTGCCAGCAGTTATGGGCCACAGGGCTACGAGCAGTACTTC. Translation: CASSYGPQGYEQYF.

The chain carries TRBV11-3 and TRBJ2-7; 8 bases align to TRBD2. In germline, CDR1 is SGHNT, CDR2 YENEEA. There are 15 residues in the CDR3. V gave up 1 base and J gave up 6 bases; unmatched junction bases: 8. CDR3 amino acids: CASSLGRGTSAEQYF. The CDR3 DNA follows: TGTGCCAGCAGCTTAGGACGTGGGACTAGTGCCGAGCAGTACTTC.

A note on this clone: Compared with germline, one end of the junction differs, possibly owing to a read error. The chain couples TRBV5-4 to TRBJ2-7, with a tentative D call TRBD2 (6 bases). The CDR3 runs 12 residues. Germline values: CDR1 SGHNT, CDR2 YYREEE (reference sequence). Here the CDR3 reads CASSSGAEGPLF. The CDR3 DNA follows: TGTGCCAGCAGCTCGGGAGCGGAGGGACCCTTATTC.

The CDR3 nucleotides read TGTGCCAGCAGTGAAGTGGGGGCAAATCAGCCCCAGCATTTT. Its translation is CASSEVGANQPQHF. The chain joins TRBV6-1 to TRBJ1-5; the D gene is possibly TRBD1 (6 bases). Deletions cut 1 base from V and 4 bases from J, with 8 bases between. CDR1 and CDR2 from the germline V gene are MNHNS and SASEGT. This CDR3 is 14 amino acids long.

The chain links TRBV4-3 to TRBJ1-1, with D possibly TRBD1 on 6 matching bases. With 5 bases removed from V and 0 bases from J, the gap between germline ends came to 13 bases. This CDR3 is built from 15 residues. The germline V gene has CDR1 LGHNA and CDR2 YSLEER. CDR3 sequence reads: CASSDGQLVNTEAFF. In DNA, the CDR3 is TGCGCCAGCAGCGACGGACAGCTAGTGAACACTGAAGCTTTCTTT.

There are a few counts of this clone. V is TRBV30 and J is TRBJ1-1, with D possibly matching TRBD1 (6 bases). This CDR3 region has 15 residues. The V end was cut by 2 bases, the J end by 4 bases, with 17 bases between. CDR1 is GTSNPN and CDR2 is SVGIG in the germline V gene (reference sequence). The DNA of the CDR3 is TGTGCCTGGAGTACGCGACAGGCGAGGAGCACTGAAGCTTTCTTT. Encoded protein: CAWSTRQARSTEAFF.

The rearrangement uses TRBV9 and TRBJ2-5; no clear D gene. CDR1 SGDLS and CDR2 YYNGEE come from the germline V gene. This CDR3 contains 15 residues. Trimming removed 0 bases from V and 9 bases from J, with 18 bases in between. CDR3 amino acids: CASSVGLGWVDPQYF. CDR3 nucleotide sequence: TGTGCCAGCAGCGTAGGGCTTGGATGGGTGGATCCCCAGTACTTC. The variable domain in full, completed from reference TRBV9 and TRBJ2-5, reads DSGVTQTPKHLITATGQRVTLRCSPRSGDLSVYWYQQSLDQGLQFLIQYYNGEERAKGNILERFSAQQFPDLHSELNLSSLELGDSALYFCASSVGLGWVDPQYFGPGTRLLVL.

This clone was seen a handful of times. The chain has TRBV25-1 and TRBJ1-5, with D unclear. Trimming left V 1 base short and J 5 bases short, with 9 bases between. This CDR3 region has 14 residues. From germline, CDR1 is MGHDK and CDR2 SYGVNS. CDR3 loop: CASSESWLDQPQHF. CDR3 in DNA: TGTGCCAGCAGTGAATCCTGGCTCGATCAGCCCCAGCATTTT.

The V and J genes are TRBV28 and TRBJ2-7; the D is unclear. The CDR3 is made up of 16 amino acids. V dropped 5 bases and J dropped 1 base, with 18 bases sitting between them. Germline V CDR1 and CDR2: MDHEN, SYDVKM. The CDR3 reads CASSPRPSGRSYEQYF. The DNA for the CDR3 is TGTGCCAGCAGTCCAAGGCCCAGTGGCCGTTCCTACGAGCAGTACTTC.